The sequence of this TCR beta chain was determined in a study of CD8+ T cells in alopecia areata. Study at large: C3H/HeJ donors aged roughly 6-13 months with spontaneous alopecia supplied skin grafted onto roughly 7-11-week-old female C3H/HeJ mice.

Whole-study results and caveats: Clarity of TCR sharing across patients fell short of that in mice, possibly HLA-related. Especially in alopecia totalis/universalis, lesional scalp showed greater clonality than normal scalp did.

The sorting of pooled cutaneous lymph node cells relied on CD4, CD8alpha, NKG2D, NKG2ACE and other markers. There are many counts of this clone. What it binds is not known. Gene labels here are mouse ones. Read data end 4 residues before the CDR3 end; the end is taken from the germline J gene. The authors extracted RNA and reverse transcribed it into cDNA as the sequencing template. Clones were sequenced by immunoSEQ multiplex PCR, and TCRdb holds only the in-frame ones, with some missing. The table lists approximately 280,000 clones, with no singletons. This CDR3 is 14 amino acids long. Trimming removed 4 bases from V and 3 bases from J; junction bases left unmatched: 2. The germline gives CDR1 NSQYPW, CDR2 LRSPGD (reference sequence).

The TCR was taken from a C3H/HeJ mouse with alopecia areata. For this mouse line, the MHC haplotype is H2-k. The chain combines TRBV1 with TRBJ2-1; 8 bases map to TRBD2. Sequencing was performed on CD4+ T cells sorted from a lymph node. The CDR3 region is CTCSVWGVYAEQFF. The CDR3 bases that were read are TGCACCTGCAGTGTCTGGGGGGTCTATGCT.